The rows below give T cell receptor beta chains drawn from one sample of a study of regulatory T cells in long-lasting Graves disease. Using its own MiXCR run on the multiplex PCR reads, TCRdb lists one record per CDR3 protein. Seen here are about 470,000 distinct CDR3 sequences, less than 25% observed once, and the top ten hold 7% to 10%. Source: peripheral blood mononuclear cells (PBMCs), taken when the disease was refractory, from a patient treated with antithyroid drugs. These receptors came from a female donor with Graves disease. Both conserved end residues are part of each CDR3. Fields, in order: D gene, V gene, J gene, CDR3 protein. A D gene is named only where the DNA matches it firmly.

>NA|TRBV6-5|TRBJ1-1
CASSYSTGFLDTEAFF
>TRBD1|TRBV5-1|TRBJ1-2
CASSITGTAEGYGYTF
>TRBD2|TRBV12-3/TRBV12-4|TRBJ2-5
CASSDSGGRETQYF
>TRBD2|TRBV19|TRBJ2-5
CASSILAGGLVETQYF
>NA|TRBV11-2|TRBJ1-5
CASSLVDSREPQHF
>TRBD1|TRBV12-3/TRBV12-4|TRBJ2-2
CASSELAPDRGWTGELFF
>TRBD1|TRBV2|TRBJ1-1
CASSKDRGPEEAFF
>NA|TRBV6-9|TRBJ1-5
CASSYLDFNQPQHF
>TRBD1|TRBV5-8|TRBJ1-5
CASSLDRGWGNQPQHF
>NA|TRBV2|TRBJ1-3
CATHRHGRGNTIYF
>NA|TRBV6-5|TRBJ1-5
CASSYDGGYQPQHF
>TRBD1|TRBV7-9|NA
CASSFQDRERTQYF
>NA|TRBV11-2|TRBJ2-2
CASSPRKRTGELFF
>TRBD2|TRBV5-1|TRBJ2-1
CANSLAGGGHEQFF
>TRBD1|TRBV6-1|TRBJ1-5
CTSSKDRGNQPQHF
>NA|TRBV6-1|TRBJ1-1
CATRIPEAFF
>TRBD2|TRBV7-3|TRBJ2-1
CASSILSGSDNEQFF
>NA|TRBV24-1|TRBJ2-2
CATSDLLGELFF
>TRBD2|TRBV7-6|TRBJ2-1
CASSLAGTSGRGPYNEQFF
>NA|TRBV6-1|TRBJ2-7
CASKPSGQPSYEQYF
>NA|TRBV28|TRBJ2-7
CASIGVGEVYEQYF
>NA|TRBV19|TRBJ2-6
CASIPASETSGANVLTF
>NA|TRBV4-3|TRBJ2-7
CASSQALFKSPTYEQYF
>NA|TRBV29-1|TRBJ2-7
CSVDTNYEQYF
>NA|TRBV20-1|TRBJ2-7
CSARRRLAHPYEQYF
>TRBD2|TRBV20-1|TRBJ2-5
CSSAGLAQETQYF
>TRBD2|TRBV11-3|TRBJ2-7
CASSNRGLALSYEQYF
>NA|TRBV7-2|TRBJ1-5
CASSLGRGGSQPQHF
>NA|TRBV7-2|TRBJ1-5
CASSLSPRGSGQPQHF
>NA|TRBV6-2/TRBV6-3|TRBJ2-7
CASSYFQGGEQYF